The text below deals with one TCR beta chain. The antigen is not known. Sequenced by immunoSEQ multiplex PCR; TCRdb stores in-frame clones only, minus some. This table has about 81,000 clones, 86% appearing once. This sample was included in a study of T cell responses to AZD1222 COVID-19 vaccine. The study's findings and limits: Epitopes outside B.1.351 and B.1.1.7 mutated regions reportedly drew nearly half of spike TCRs. With two AZD1222 doses given, Spike-specific TCR breadth and depth both rose. Spike-wide vaccine-associated CD4 TCRs dominated at 160-218 and 743-854.

From germline, CDR1 is SGHRS and CDR2 YFSETQ. V was shortened by 4 bases and J by 9 bases, with 11 bases between the two germline ends. The CDR3 runs 12 residues. The input for sequencing was peripheral blood, taken 28 days after the second AZD1222 dose. The TCR was taken from an adult who received the AZD1222 COVID-19 vaccine. The V gene is TRBV5-1, the J gene TRBJ2-1; D unclear. Here the CDR3 reads CASSPNLGEQFF. CDR3 sequence (DNA): TGCGCCAGCAGCCCTAATTTGGGTGAGCAGTTCTTC. Looking up the rest from reference TRBV5-1 and TRBJ2-1 gives the full variable domain: KAGVTQTPRYLIKTRGQQVTLSCSPISGHRSVSWYQQTPGQGLQFLFEYFSETQRNKGNFPGRFSGRQFSNSRSEMNVSTLELGDSALYLCASSPNLGEQFFGPGTRLTVL.